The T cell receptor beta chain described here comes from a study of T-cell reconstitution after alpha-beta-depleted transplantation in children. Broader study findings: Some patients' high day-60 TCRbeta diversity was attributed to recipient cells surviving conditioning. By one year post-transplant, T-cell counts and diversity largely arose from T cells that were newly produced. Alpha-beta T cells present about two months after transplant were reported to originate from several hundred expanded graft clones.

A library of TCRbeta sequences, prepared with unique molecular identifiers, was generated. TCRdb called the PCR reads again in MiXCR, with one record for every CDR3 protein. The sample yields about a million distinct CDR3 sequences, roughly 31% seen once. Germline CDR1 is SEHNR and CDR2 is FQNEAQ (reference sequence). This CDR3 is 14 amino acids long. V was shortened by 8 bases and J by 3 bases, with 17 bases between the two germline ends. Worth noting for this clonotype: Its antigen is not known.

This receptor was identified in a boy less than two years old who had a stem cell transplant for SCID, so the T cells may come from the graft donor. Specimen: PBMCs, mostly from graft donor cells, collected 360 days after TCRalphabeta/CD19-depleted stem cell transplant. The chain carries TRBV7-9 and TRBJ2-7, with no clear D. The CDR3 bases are TGTGCCAGCGAACCTCTGCCGGGTAGCTACGAGCAGTACTTC. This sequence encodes CASEPLPGSYEQYF.